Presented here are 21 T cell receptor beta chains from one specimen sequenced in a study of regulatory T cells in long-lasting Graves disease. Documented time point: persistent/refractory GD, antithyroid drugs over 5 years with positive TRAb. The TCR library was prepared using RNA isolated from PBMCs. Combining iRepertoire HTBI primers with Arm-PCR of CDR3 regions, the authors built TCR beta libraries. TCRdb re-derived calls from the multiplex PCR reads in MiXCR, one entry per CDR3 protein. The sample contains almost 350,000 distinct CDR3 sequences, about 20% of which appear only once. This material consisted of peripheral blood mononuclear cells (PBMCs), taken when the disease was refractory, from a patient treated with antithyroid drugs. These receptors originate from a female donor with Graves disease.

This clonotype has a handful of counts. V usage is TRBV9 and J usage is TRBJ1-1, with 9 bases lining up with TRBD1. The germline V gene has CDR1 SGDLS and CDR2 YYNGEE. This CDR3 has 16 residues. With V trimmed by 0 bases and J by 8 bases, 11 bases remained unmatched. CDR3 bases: TGTGCCAGCAGCGTAGCCCAGATGGACAGGGGCATCGAAGCTTTCTTT. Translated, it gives CASSVAQMDRGIEAFF.

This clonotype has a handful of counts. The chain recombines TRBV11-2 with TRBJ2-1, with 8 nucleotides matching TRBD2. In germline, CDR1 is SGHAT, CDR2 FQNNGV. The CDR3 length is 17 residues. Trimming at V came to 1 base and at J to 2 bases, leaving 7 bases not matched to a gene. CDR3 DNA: TGTGCCAGCAGCTTAGCATTGGCTAGCGGGCCCTACAATGAGCAGTTCTTC. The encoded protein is CASSLALASGPYNEQFF.

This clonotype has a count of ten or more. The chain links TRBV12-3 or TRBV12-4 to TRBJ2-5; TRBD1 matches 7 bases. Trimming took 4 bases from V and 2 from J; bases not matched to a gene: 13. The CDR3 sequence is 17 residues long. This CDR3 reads CASSSFGQALPQETQYF. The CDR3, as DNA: TGTGCCAGCAGTTCATTCGGACAGGCGTTACCGCAAGAGACCCAGTACTTC.

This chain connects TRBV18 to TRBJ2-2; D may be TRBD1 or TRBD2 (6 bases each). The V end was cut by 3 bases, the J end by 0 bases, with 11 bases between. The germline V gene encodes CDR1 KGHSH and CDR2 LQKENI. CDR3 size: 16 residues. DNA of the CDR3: TGTGCCAGCTCACCGGGGGGCAGGGCGAACACCGGGGAGCTGTTTTTT. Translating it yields CASSPGGRANTGELFF.

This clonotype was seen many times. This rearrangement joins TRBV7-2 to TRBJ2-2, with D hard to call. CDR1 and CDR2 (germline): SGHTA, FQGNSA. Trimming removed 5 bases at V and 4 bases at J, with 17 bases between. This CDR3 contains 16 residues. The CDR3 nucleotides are TGTGCCAGCAGCCCCTCCTCGGTGGGCGGCACCGGGGAGCTGTTTTTT. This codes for CASSPSSVGGTGELFF.

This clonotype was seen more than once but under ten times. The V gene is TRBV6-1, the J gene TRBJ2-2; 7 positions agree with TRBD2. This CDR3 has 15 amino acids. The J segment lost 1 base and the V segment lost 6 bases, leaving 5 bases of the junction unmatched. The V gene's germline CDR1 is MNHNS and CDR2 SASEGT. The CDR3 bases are TGTGCCAGCAGGACAAGCGGGGTGAACACCGGGGAGCTGTTTTTT. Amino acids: CASRTSGVNTGELFF.

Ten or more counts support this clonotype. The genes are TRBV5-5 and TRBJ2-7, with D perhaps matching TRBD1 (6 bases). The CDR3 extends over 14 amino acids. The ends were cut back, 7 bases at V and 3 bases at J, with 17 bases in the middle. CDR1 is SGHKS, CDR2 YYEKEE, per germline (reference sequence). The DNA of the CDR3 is TGTGCCAGCCGCCGCCCAGGGGCGTTCTACGAGCAGTACTTC. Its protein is CASRRPGAFYEQYF.

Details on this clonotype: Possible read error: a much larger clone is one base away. The CDR3 DNA reads TGTGCCAGCAGCTCGACAGGGGGGACTACCAAGCAGTACTTC. Residues: CASSSTGGTTKQYF. The chain carries TRBV7-9 and TRBJ2-7, with 9 bases identical to TRBD1. Germline trimming cut 4 bases from V and 8 bases from J; bases unmatched to any gene: 9. This CDR3 has 14 amino acids. Germline assignment: CDR1 SEHNR and CDR2 FQNEAQ (reference sequence).

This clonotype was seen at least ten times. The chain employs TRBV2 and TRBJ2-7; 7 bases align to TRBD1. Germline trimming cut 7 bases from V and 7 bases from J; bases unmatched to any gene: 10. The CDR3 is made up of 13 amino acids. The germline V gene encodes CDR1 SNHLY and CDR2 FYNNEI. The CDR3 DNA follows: TGTGCCAGCAAAAGACAGGGAAAGGTGGAGCAGTACTTC. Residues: CASKRQGKVEQYF.

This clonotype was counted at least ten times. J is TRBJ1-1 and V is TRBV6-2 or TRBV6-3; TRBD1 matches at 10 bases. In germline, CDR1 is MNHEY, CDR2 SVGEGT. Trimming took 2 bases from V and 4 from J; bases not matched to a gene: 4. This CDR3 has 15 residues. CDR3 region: CASSYPGQGSTEAFF. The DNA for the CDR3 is TGTGCCAGCAGTTACCCGGGACAGGGGAGCACTGAAGCTTTCTTT.

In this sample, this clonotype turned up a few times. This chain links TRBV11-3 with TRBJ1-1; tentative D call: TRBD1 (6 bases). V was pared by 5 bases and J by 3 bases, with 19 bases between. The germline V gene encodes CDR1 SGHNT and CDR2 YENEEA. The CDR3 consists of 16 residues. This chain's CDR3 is CASSRRGQRGDTEAFF. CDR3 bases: TGTGCCAGCAGCCGGAGGGGACAAAGGGGTGACACTGAAGCTTTCTTT.

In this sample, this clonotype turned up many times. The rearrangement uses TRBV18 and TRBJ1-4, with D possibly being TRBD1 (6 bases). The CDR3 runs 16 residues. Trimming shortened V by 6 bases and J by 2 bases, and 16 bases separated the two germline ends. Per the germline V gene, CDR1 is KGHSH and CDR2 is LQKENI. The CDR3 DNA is TGTGCCAGCTCTCTTTTGGGGGCTGCTACTAATGAAAAACTGTTTTTT. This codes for CASSLLGAATNEKLFF. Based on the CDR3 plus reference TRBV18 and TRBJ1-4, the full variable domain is NAGVMQNPRHLVRRRGQEARLRCSPMKGHSHVYWYRQLPEEGLKFMVYLQKENIIDESGMPKERFSAEFPKEGPSILRIQQVVRGDSAAYFCASSLLGAATNEKLFFGSGTQLSVL.

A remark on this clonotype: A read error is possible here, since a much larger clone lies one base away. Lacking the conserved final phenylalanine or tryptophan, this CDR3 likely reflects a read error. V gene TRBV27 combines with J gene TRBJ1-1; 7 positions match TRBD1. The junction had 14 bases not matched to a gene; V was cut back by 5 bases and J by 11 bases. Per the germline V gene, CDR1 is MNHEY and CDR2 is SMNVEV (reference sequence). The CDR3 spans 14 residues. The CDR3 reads CASSPNPYRGAAFL. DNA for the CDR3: TGTGCCAGCAGTCCCAACCCCTACAGGGGAGCGGCTTTCCTT.

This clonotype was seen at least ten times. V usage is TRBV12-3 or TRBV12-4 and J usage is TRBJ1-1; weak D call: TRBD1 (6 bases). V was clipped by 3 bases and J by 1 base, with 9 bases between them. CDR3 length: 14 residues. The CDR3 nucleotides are TGTGCCAGCAGTTTGGGGGGCTGGAACACTGAAGCTTTCTTT. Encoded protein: CASSLGGWNTEAFF.

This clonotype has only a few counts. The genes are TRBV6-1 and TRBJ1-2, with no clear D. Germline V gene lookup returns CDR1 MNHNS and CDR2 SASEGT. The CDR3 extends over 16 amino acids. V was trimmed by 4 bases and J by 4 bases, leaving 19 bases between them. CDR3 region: CASSVVWGSEAYGYTF. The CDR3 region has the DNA TGTGCCAGCAGTGTAGTATGGGGTAGTGAGGCCTATGGCTACACCTTC.

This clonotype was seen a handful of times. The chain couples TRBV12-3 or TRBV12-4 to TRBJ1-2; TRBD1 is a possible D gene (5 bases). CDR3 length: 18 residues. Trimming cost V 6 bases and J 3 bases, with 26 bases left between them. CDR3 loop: CASSPVILSRELDYGYTF. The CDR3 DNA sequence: TGTGCCAGCAGCCCCGTAATTTTGAGCAGGGAACTGGACTATGGCTACACCTTC.

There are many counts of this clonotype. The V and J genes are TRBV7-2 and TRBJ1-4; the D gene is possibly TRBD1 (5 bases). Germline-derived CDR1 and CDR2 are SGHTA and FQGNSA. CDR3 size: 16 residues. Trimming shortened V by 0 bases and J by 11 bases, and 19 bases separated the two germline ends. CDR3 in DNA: TGTGCCAGCAGCTTAGCACCGGGACGGCAAGGAGAGAAACTGTTTTTT. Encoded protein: CASSLAPGRQGEKLFF.

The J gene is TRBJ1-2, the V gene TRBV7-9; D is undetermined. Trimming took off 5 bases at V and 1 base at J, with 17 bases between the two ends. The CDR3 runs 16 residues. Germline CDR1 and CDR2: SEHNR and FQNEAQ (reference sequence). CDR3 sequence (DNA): TGTGCCAGCAGCCAGGAGGTGGGAATGGATAACTATGGCTACACCTTC. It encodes CASSQEVGMDNYGYTF.

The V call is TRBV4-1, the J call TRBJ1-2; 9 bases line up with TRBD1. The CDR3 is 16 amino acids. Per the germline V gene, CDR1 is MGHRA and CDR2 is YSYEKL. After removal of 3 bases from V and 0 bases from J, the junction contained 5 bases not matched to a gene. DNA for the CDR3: TGCGCCAGCAGCCAGGAAAACAGGGGGCCTAACTATGGCTACACCTTC. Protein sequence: CASSQENRGPNYGYTF.

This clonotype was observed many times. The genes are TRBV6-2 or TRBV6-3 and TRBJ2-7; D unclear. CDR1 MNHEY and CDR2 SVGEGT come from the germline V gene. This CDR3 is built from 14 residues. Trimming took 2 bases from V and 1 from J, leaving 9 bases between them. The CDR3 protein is CASSYGPGSYEQYF. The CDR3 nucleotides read TGTGCCAGCAGTTACGGCCCAGGTTCCTACGAGCAGTACTTC.

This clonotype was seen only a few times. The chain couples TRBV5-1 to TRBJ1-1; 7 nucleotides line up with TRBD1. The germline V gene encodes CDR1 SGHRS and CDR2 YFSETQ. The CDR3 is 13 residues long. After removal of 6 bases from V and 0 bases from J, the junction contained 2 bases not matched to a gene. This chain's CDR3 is CASKGTVNTEAFF. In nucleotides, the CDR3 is TGCGCCAGCAAGGGGACAGTGAACACTGAAGCTTTCTTT.